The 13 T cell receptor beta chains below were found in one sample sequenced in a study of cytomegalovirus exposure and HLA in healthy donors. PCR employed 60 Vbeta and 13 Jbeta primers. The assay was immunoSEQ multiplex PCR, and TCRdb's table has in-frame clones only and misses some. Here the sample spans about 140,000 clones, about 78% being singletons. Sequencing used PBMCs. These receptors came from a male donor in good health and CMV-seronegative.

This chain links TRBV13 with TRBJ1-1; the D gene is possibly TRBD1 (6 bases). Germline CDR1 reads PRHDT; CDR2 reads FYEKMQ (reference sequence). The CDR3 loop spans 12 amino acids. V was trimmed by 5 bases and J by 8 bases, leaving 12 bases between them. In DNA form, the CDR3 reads TGTGCCAGCAGCACCGACAGGTGGGAAGCTTTCTTT. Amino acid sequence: CASSTDRWEAFF.

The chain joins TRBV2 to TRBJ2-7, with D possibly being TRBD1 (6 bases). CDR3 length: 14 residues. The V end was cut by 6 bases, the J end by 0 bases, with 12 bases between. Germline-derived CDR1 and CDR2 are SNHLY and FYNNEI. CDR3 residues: CASRGLQGSYEQYF. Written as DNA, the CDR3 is TGTGCCAGCAGAGGGTTACAGGGCTCCTACGAGCAGTACTTC.

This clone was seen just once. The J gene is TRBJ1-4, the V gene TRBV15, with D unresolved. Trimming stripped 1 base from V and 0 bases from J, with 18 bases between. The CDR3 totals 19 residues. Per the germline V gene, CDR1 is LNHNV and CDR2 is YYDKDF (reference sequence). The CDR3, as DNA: TGTGCCACCAGCAGAGGACACCCACCACTCTTCACAACTAATGAAAAACTGTTTTTT. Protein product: CATSRGHPPLFTTNEKLFF.

CDR3 sequence: CASSFAVGSNQPQHF. The DNA of the CDR3 is TGTGCCAGCAGCTTCGCGGTCGGGAGCAATCAGCCCCAGCATTTT. J is TRBJ1-5 and V is TRBV7-2; D is unclear. V lost 3 bases and J lost 1, with 10 bases in between. CDR3 length: 15 residues. Germline loops: CDR1 SGHTA, CDR2 FQGNSA.

This chain's CDR3 is CASGYRQGNYEQYF. The CDR3 nucleotides read TGTGCCAGCGGATACAGACAGGGAAACTACGAGCAGTACTTC. The chain has TRBV7-2 and TRBJ2-7; 7 nucleotides align to TRBD1. This CDR3 region has 14 residues. The germline V gene has CDR1 SGHTA and CDR2 FQGNSA. V trimming: 8 bases; J trimming: 3 bases; junction bases outside the gene matches: 10.

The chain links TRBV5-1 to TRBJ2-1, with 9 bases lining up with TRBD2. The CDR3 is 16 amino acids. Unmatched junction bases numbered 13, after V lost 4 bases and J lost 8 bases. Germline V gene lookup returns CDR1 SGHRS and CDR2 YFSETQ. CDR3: CASSPQGAGGPYEQFF. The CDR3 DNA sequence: TGCGCCAGCAGCCCCCAGGGTGCGGGGGGGCCTTATGAGCAGTTCTTC.

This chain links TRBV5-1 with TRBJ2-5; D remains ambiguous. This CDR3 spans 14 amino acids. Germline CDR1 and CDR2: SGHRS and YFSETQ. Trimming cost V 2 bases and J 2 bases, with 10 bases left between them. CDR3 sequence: CASSLMGRQETQYF. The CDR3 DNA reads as TGCGCCAGCAGCTTAATGGGCAGGCAAGAGACCCAGTACTTC.

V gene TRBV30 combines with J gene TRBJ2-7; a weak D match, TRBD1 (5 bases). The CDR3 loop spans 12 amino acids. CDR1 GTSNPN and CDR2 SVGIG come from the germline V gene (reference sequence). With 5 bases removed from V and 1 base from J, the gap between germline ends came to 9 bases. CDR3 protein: CAWQGGSYEQYF. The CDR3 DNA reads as TGTGCCTGGCAGGGTGGTTCCTACGAGCAGTACTTC.

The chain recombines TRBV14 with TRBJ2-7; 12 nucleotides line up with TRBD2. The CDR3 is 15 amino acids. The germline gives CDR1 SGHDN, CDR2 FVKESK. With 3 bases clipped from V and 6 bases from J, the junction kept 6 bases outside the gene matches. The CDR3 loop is CASSHLTSGRPEQYF. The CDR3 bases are TGTGCCAGCAGCCACTTGACTAGCGGGAGACCCGAGCAGTACTTC.

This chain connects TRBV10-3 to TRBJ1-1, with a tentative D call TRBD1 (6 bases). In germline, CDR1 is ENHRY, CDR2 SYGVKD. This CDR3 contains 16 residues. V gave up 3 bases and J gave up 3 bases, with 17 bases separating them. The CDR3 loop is CAISDPHSAGDTEAFF. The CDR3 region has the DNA TGTGCCATCAGTGACCCCCATTCGGCAGGGGACACTGAAGCTTTCTTT.

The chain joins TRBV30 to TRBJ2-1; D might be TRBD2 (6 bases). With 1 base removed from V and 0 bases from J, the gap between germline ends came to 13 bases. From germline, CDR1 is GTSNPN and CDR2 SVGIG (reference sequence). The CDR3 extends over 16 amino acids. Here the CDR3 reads CAWSALLAGSYNEQFF. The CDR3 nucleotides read TGTGCCTGGAGTGCGCTACTAGCTGGCTCCTACAATGAGCAGTTCTTC.

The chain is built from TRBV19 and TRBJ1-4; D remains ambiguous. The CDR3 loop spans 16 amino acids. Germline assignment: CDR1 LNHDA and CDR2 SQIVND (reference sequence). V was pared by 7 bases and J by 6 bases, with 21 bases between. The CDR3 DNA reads TGTGCCAGTACCCCAGGCTCTGCCCACCCTTATGAAAAACTGTTTTTT. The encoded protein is CASTPGSAHPYEKLFF.

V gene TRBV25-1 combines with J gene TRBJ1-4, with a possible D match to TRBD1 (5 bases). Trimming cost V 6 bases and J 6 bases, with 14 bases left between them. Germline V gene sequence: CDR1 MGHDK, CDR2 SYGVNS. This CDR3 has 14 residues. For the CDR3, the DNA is TGTGCCAGCAGCTCCGACAGTTTCTATGAAAAACTGTTTTTT. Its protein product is CASSSDSFYEKLFF.